These T cell receptor beta chains were read from a single sample in a study of OX40 agonist ivuxolimab in advanced cancers. The assay was immunoSEQ multiplex PCR, and TCRdb's table has in-frame clones only and misses some. Altogether roughly 100,000 clones are present, approximately 93% being singletons, with the ten largest covering around 0.28%. Source: CD4+ or CD8+ T cells sorted from blood, taken in a trial of the OX40 agonist ivuxolimab. These receptors all stem from an adult with an advanced solid tumor such as melanoma, head and neck, liver or kidney cancer. CDR3s include the opening cysteine and the closing phenylalanine or tryptophan. The D gene is left open where the match is weak. Not all rows give a size; the values are once, few, many and, for expanded clones, a class.

CDR3 DNA	CDR3 protein	J gene	clone size	V gene	D gene
TGCAGCGTTGGGGCCACAGATACGCAGTATTTT	CSVGATDTQYF	TRBJ2-3	-	TRBV29-1	-
TGTGCCACCAGCAGAGCCACAGATACGCAGTATTTT	CATSRATDTQYF	TRBJ2-3	-	TRBV15	-
TGTGCCTGGAGTCTGCGTTACAATGAGCAGTTCTTC	CAWSLRYNEQFF	TRBJ2-1	-	TRBV30	-
TGTGCCAGCAGCTTTTCAGACAGGAAAGCTGAAGCTTTCTTT	CASSFSDRKAEAFF	TRBJ1-1	-	TRBV11-1	-
TGTGCCAGCAGCCGTGCCTTGGGGAGCGATGACATTCAGTACTTC	CASSRALGSDDIQYF	TRBJ2-4	-	TRBV4-2	-
TGTGCCACACGGGACAGGCCTAACTATGGCTACACCTTC	CATRDRPNYGYTF	TRBJ1-2	-	TRBV10-3	TRBD1
TGTGCCAGCAGTTCCCGCGGGATCACCGGGGAGCTGTTTTTT	CASSSRGITGELFF	TRBJ2-2	-	TRBV27	-
TGCGCCAGCAGCTTGTTTCAGGGGTCCCTTTACAATGAGCAGTTCTTC	CASSLFQGSLYNEQFF	TRBJ2-1	-	TRBV5-1	-
TGCGCCAGCAGCCAAGCGGTAGCGGGGGTGTCAGATACGCAGTATTTT	CASSQAVAGVSDTQYF	TRBJ2-3	-	TRBV4-3	TRBD2
TGTGCCAGCAGCTTATCCTATGGCGGACAGGCAAGCAATCAGCCCCAGCATTTT	CASSLSYGGQASNQPQHF	TRBJ1-5	-	TRBV7-9	TRBD1
TGTGCCAGCAGTTTAAGTCGGTACTACGAGCAGTACTTC	CASSLSRYYEQYF	TRBJ2-7	-	TRBV27	-
TGCGCCAGCAGCCAAGTGTTTCACAATGAGCAGTTCTTC	CASSQVFHNEQFF	TRBJ2-1	-	TRBV4-3	-
TGTGCCAGCAGCTTTTACGGGGGCAGGACCCGCTCTGGAAACACCATATATTTT	CASSFYGGRTRSGNTIYF	TRBJ1-3	once	TRBV5-6	-
TGTGCCTGGAGCGACGCCCGACTAGCGGACGAAATTCCCTCTCGCGATGAGCAGTTCTTC	CAWSDARLADEIPSRDEQFF	TRBJ2-1	-	TRBV30	TRBD2
TGTGCCAGCAGCGTAGCTTTTTCCGGGTCCTACAATGAGCAGTTCTTC	CASSVAFSGSYNEQFF	TRBJ2-1	-	TRBV9	-
TGTGCCAGCAGCCCCGACAGGGGGCATGGCTACACCTTC	CASSPDRGHGYTF	TRBJ1-2	once	TRBV9	TRBD1
TGTGCCAGCAGCGTAGCACAGGGGGCGAGCGGCTACACCTTC	CASSVAQGASGYTF	TRBJ1-2	-	TRBV9	TRBD1
TGTGCCAGCAGCGCAAGCGGGGACAACAATGAGCAGTTCTTC	CASSASGDNNEQFF	TRBJ2-1	-	TRBV9	-
TGTGCCAGCAGCGAAAGGGTCTCTGAAGCTTTCTTT	CASSERVSEAFF	TRBJ1-1	few	TRBV11-3	-
TGTGCCAGCAGTGGCCGGACAGGGAACAATCAGCCCCAGCATTTT	CASSGRTGNNQPQHF	TRBJ1-5	-	TRBV6-1	TRBD1
TGTGCCAGCAGCCAAGGACTAGCGGAAAGCACAGATACGCAGTATTTT	CASSQGLAESTDTQYF	TRBJ2-3	-	TRBV11-1	TRBD2
TGCGCCACCGCGAGCAGGGATAGCAATCAGCCCCAGCATTTT	CATASRDSNQPQHF	TRBJ1-5	-	TRBV4-1	-
TGTGCCAGCAGCCGTGACCTCGGACGGCCCATCTCTGGAAACACCATATATTTT	CASSRDLGRPISGNTIYF	TRBJ1-3	-	TRBV4-2	-
TGTGCCAGCAGCTTAGAGTCGAACACCGGGGAGCTGTTTTTT	CASSLESNTGELFF	TRBJ2-2	-	TRBV11-3	-
TGTGCCGGAACAACCGGGCCAGGGAAAGAGACCCAGTACTTC	CAGTTGPGKETQYF	TRBJ2-5	-	TRBV30	-
TGTGCCAGCAGCGAGAGGATGCGCACAGATACGCAGTATTTT	CASSERMRTDTQYF	TRBJ2-3	-	TRBV9	-
TGCAGCGCCGAGCCCGGAGAGACCCAGTACTTC	CSAEPGETQYF	TRBJ2-5	-	TRBV29-1	-
TGTGCCAGCAGTGAACCGGACAGGGGGCTCGACGAGCAGTACTTC	CASSEPDRGLDEQYF	TRBJ2-7	-	TRBV6-1	TRBD1
TGTGCCAGCAGCTGGGTAGGGTACGGCTACACCTTC	CASSWVGYGYTF	TRBJ1-2	-	TRBV7-2	-
TGTGCCAGTTTCCAGGGGGCGCAGAATGGCTACACCTTC	CASFQGAQNGYTF	TRBJ1-2	-	TRBV6-5	TRBD1
TGTGCCAGCAGCCAAGAGGTTACTAGCGGGGGGTTCACAGATACGCAGTATTTT	CASSQEVTSGGFTDTQYF	TRBJ2-3	-	TRBV4-2	TRBD2
TGCGCCAGCAGCCAAGATCTGGGCAGGGCAGGGCTAGAAGCTTTCTTT	CASSQDLGRAGLEAFF	TRBJ1-1	-	TRBV4-3	-
TGTGCCTGGATTTCCGGGACCAACTCTGGAAACACCATATATTTT	CAWISGTNSGNTIYF	TRBJ1-3	once	TRBV30	-
TGTGCCAGCAGCTTAGGCGGGACCTACGAGCAGTACTTC	CASSLGGTYEQYF	TRBJ2-7	-	TRBV7-3	-
TGTGCCAGCAGCGGCCTGGAGATGGGGAATGAGCAGTTCTTC	CASSGLEMGNEQFF	TRBJ2-1	-	TRBV9	-
TGTGCCAGCAGCTTGTTCGGGACAGGGGGCGAAAAACTGTTTTTT	CASSLFGTGGEKLFF	TRBJ1-4	-	TRBV5-4	TRBD1
TGCGCCAGTAAACAGGGAGAGGATCAGCCCCAGCATTTT	CASKQGEDQPQHF	TRBJ1-5	-	TRBV5-1	-
TGTGCCAGCTCACCCCGAGGCACAGATACGCAGTATTTT	CASSPRGTDTQYF	TRBJ2-3	-	TRBV18	-
TGCGCCAGCAGACAGGGGGTTGCGGAGACCCAGTACTTC	CASRQGVAETQYF	TRBJ2-5	-	TRBV5-1	TRBD1
TGCGCCAGCAGATCGGCGGAAGCAGATACGCAGTATTTT	CASRSAEADTQYF	TRBJ2-3	-	TRBV5-1	-
TGTGCCAGCAGCATTTTCCTAGCGGGGGTCTCCTACGAGCAGTACTTC	CASSIFLAGVSYEQYF	TRBJ2-7	few	TRBV5-6	TRBD2
TGCGCCAGCAGCTGGCAGGGGGCAGACACTGAAGCTTTCTTT	CASSWQGADTEAFF	TRBJ1-1	-	TRBV5-1	TRBD1
TGTGCCTGGAGTTCATTGGGTAACAATGAGCAGTTCTTC	CAWSSLGNNEQFF	TRBJ2-1	-	TRBV30	-
TGTGCCAGCAGAGACAGGGTGCGAGGTCAGCCCCAGCATTTT	CASRDRVRGQPQHF	TRBJ1-5	-	TRBV2	TRBD1
TGTGCCAGCAGCTCCCCCGGGCACAATTATGGCTACACCTTC	CASSSPGHNYGYTF	TRBJ1-2	-	TRBV11-2	-
TGCGCCAGCAGCTTGGATCGCGGGAGTGGCAATGAGCAGTTCTTC	CASSLDRGSGNEQFF	TRBJ2-1	-	TRBV5-1	TRBD2
TGTGCCAGCAGACAGGGCGGTGAGGGTCAGCCCCAGCATTTT	CASRQGGEGQPQHF	TRBJ1-5	-	TRBV6-1	-